This paragraph covers one T cell receptor beta chain sequence. Its specificity is not known. The sample belongs to a study of T cell responses to AZD1222 COVID-19 vaccine. Study results and limitations: Spike-specific TCR breadth rose after two AZD1222 doses, and depth rose as well. AZD1222 recipients seropositive at baseline numbered only 5 or 6. Dominant at 160-218 and 743-854, vaccine-associated CD4 TCRs also spanned spike. Donors in the cohort were predominantly white British and more often female, and clonal diversity was possibly underestimated.

Only in-frame clones appear in the TCRdb table, and some are missing; sequencing was by immunoSEQ multiplex PCR. Among 110,000 to 150,000 clones, more than 80% were seen once, and the ten largest hold about 3%. With 5 bases removed from V and 1 base from J, the gap between germline ends came to 9 bases. CDR3 length equals 15 residues. From germline, CDR1 is LGHDT and CDR2 YNNKEL (reference sequence). Sequences were derived from peripheral blood, sampled on day 0 of AZD1222 vaccination. The chain has TRBV3-1 (or the pseudogene TRBV3-2) and TRBJ2-6; D call uncertain. This clonotype originated in an adult in good health. In nucleotides, the CDR3 is TGTGCCAGCAGCGAGCAGCAGTCTGGGGCCAACGTCCTGACTTTC. Translation: CASSEQQSGANVLTF.